This TCR beta chain comes out of a study of response to subunit inactivated influenza vaccine. The study, taken as a whole, reports: Authors suggested each seasonal flu vaccination may recruit only limited numbers of new T cells.

This clonotype was found a few times. The antigen is unknown. TCRdb re-called the RT-PCR reads through MiXCR, storing one row per CDR3 protein. Of 500,000 to 550,000 distinct CDR3 sequences listed, roughly 7.6% were seen once; the top ten hold around 14%. V lost 5 bases and J lost 2; bases outside the gene matches: 11. The CDR3 covers 17 residues. Germline CDR1 and CDR2: SEHNR and FQNEAQ (reference sequence). V gene TRBV7-9 combines with J gene TRBJ2-2; 7 bases are a match to TRBD2. The source was PBMCs from blood, collected around 2 years after vaccination. The TCR comes from a man between 50 and 70 years old who received an inactivated influenza vaccine. The CDR3: CASSPARGFINTGELFF. For the CDR3, the DNA is TGTGCCAGCAGCCCAGCGCGGGGGTTTATTAACACCGGGGAGCTGTTTTTT. The whole variable domain, filled in from reference TRBV7-9 and TRBJ2-2, reads DTGVSQNPRHKITKRGQNVTFRCDPISEHNRLYWYRQTLGQGPEFLTYFQNEAQLEKSRLLSDRFSAERPKGSFSTLEIQRTEQGDSAMYLCASSPARGFINTGELFFGEGSRLTVL.